Presented here are 24 T cell receptor beta chains from one specimen sequenced in a study of blood T cells in healthy people across ages. Through a sample-barcoded 5' primer and a J-beta primer mix, a second PCR was run for roughly 7 to 11 cycles. TCRdb used MiXCR to reprocess the 5' RACE reads, holding one entry per CDR3 protein. The sample shows 850,000 to 1,100,000 distinct CDR3 sequences, about two fifths of them seen only once. Source material: blood. The origin of the receptors is a man aged 18 to 30 in good health.

Written as DNA, the CDR3 is TGTGCCAGCAGTCCGCTAGCGGGGGCCCTAAAACACGCAGATACGCAGTATTTT. It encodes CASSPLAGALKHADTQYF. This chain joins TRBV6-2 or TRBV6-3 and TRBJ2-3; TRBD2 agrees at 10 bases. This CDR3 has 18 residues. Germline V gives CDR1 MNHEY, CDR2 SVGEGT. The J segment lost 4 bases and the V segment lost 5 bases, leaving 15 bases of the junction unmatched.

This rearrangement joins TRBV15 to TRBJ1-2; possible D gene TRBD1, 5 bases. The germline V gene encodes CDR1 LNHNV and CDR2 YYDKDF (reference sequence). V dropped 0 bases and J dropped 0 bases, with 8 bases sitting between them. The CDR3 is made up of 15 amino acids. The CDR3 here is CATSREGRANYGYTF. In DNA form, the CDR3 reads TGTGCCACCAGCAGAGAAGGCAGGGCTAACTATGGCTACACCTTC.

This clonotype was seen ten or more times. The J gene is TRBJ1-1, the V gene TRBV9; D might be TRBD1 (5 bases). Germline V gives CDR1 SGDLS, CDR2 YYNGEE. CDR3 length: 13 residues. The V and J ends lost 0 bases and 4 bases respectively, with 7 bases between them. The CDR3 here is CASSVGGSTEAFF. The CDR3 DNA follows: TGTGCCAGCAGCGTAGGGGGCTCCACTGAAGCTTTCTTT.

The J gene is TRBJ1-4, the V gene TRBV20-1, with D perhaps matching TRBD1 (5 bases). Between the trimmed V and J ends, which lost 5 bases and 3 bases, there was a span of 7 bases. This CDR3 is built from 12 residues. CDR1 and CDR2 (germline): DFQATT, SNEGSKA (reference sequence). CDR3 sequence reads: CSAPGPNEKLFF. CDR3 DNA sequence: TGCAGTGCTCCGGGGCCTAATGAAAAACTGTTTTTT.

This clonotype was found a few times. The gene calls are TRBV13 and TRBJ1-6; 7 bases fit TRBD1. This CDR3 contains 16 residues. The V gene end was trimmed by 0 bases and the J gene end by 9 bases; junction bases not matched to a gene: 8. Germline V gives CDR1 PRHDT, CDR2 FYEKMQ (reference sequence). CDR3 amino acids: CASSLGSNRGSSPLHF. CDR3 in DNA: TGTGCCAGCAGCTTAGGGTCGAACAGGGGATCTTCACCCCTCCACTTT.

The CDR3 region has the DNA TGCAGTGCCAAAAGCGGGGGCGAATACAATGAGCAGTACTTC. It translates to CSAKSGGEYNEQYF. The chain carries TRBV20-1 and TRBJ2-7; 8 nucleotides agree with TRBD2. Germline CDR1 is DFQATT and CDR2 is SNEGSKA (reference sequence). CDR3 size: 14 residues. Trimming cost V 6 bases and J 7 bases; bases outside gene matches: 14.

This chain joins TRBV3-1 and TRBJ2-3; TRBD2 aligns across 14 bases. Per germline, CDR1 LGHDT and CDR2 YNNKEL (reference sequence). Trimming cost V 5 bases and J 6 bases; bases outside gene matches: 7. CDR3 length equals 16 residues. CDR3 amino acids: CASSTQGLAGGDTQYF. CDR3 nucleotides: TGTGCCAGCAGCACCCAAGGACTAGCGGGGGGTGATACGCAGTATTTT.

The chain joins TRBV12-3 or TRBV12-4 to TRBJ2-5; no firm D call. There are 14 residues in the CDR3. Trimming stripped 3 bases from V and 0 bases from J, with 8 bases between. Written as DNA, the CDR3 is TGTGCCAGCAGTTTTGGTGGGGACCAAGAGACCCAGTACTTC. Its translation: CASSFGGDQETQYF.

This clonotype showed up just a few times. The V and J genes are TRBV5-6 and TRBJ2-4; the match to TRBD1 covers 11 bases. V shed 5 bases, J shed 0 bases, and the junction held 10 bases outside the gene matches. The CDR3 is made up of 18 amino acids. Germline V CDR1 and CDR2: SGHDT, YYEEEE. The CDR3 reads CASSSGTGGFLAKNIQYF. The CDR3 DNA sequence: TGTGCCAGCAGTTCCGGGACAGGGGGATTCCTAGCCAAAAACATTCAGTACTTC.

The chain carries TRBV28 and TRBJ1-2, with D perhaps TRBD1 (6 bases). Trimming shortened V by 6 bases and J by 0 bases, and 17 bases separated the two germline ends. The CDR3 extends over 16 amino acids. The germline V gene has CDR1 MDHEN and CDR2 SYDVKM. The CDR3 protein is CASSNPLDSTNYGYTF. The CDR3 nucleotides read TGTGCCAGCAGCAACCCCCTGGACAGCACTAACTATGGCTACACCTTC.

This clonotype appeared many times. The rearrangement uses TRBV4-2 and TRBJ2-7; 8 bases map to TRBD1. The J segment lost 2 bases and the V segment lost 1 base, leaving 1 base of the junction unmatched. The CDR3 is 14 residues long. CDR1 LGHNA and CDR2 YNFKEQ come from the germline V gene. The CDR3 here is CASSQGTGTYEQYF. DNA for the CDR3: TGTGCCAGCAGCCAAGGGACAGGGACCTACGAGCAGTACTTC.

The V gene is TRBV24-1, the J gene TRBJ2-3, with D perhaps TRBD2 (6 bases). The germline V gene has CDR1 KGHDR and CDR2 SFDVKD. The germline V and J ends were trimmed by 9 bases and 6 bases, with 12 bases remaining between them. CDR3 length: 12 amino acids. CDR3: CATAGRSDTQYF. In nucleotides, the CDR3 is TGTGCCACCGCAGGGAGGTCCGATACGCAGTATTTT.

This clonotype was found a few times. This chain joins TRBV12-3 or TRBV12-4 and TRBJ1-2, with D possibly TRBD1 on 5 matching bases. The CDR3 contains 12 residues. Trimming left V 6 bases short and J 5 bases short, with 10 bases between. The CDR3 protein is CASSRVVYGYTF. The CDR3 DNA reads TGTGCCAGCAGCAGGGTAGTATATGGCTACACCTTC.

This chain links TRBV6-6 with TRBJ1-5; TRBD1 is a possible D gene (5 bases). CDR1 is MNHNY and CDR2 is SVGAGI in the germline V gene (reference sequence). The CDR3 sequence is 16 residues long. V shed 7 bases and J shed 3 bases, with 19 bases lying between them. CDR3 in amino acids: CASIKGQGGNNQPQHF. CDR3 DNA sequence: TGTGCCAGCATCAAAGGGCAGGGCGGTAACAATCAGCCCCAGCATTTT.

The chain uses TRBV5-5 and TRBJ2-5; 9 bases agree with TRBD2. Looked up from germline, CDR1 is SGHKS and CDR2 is YYEKEE (reference sequence). The CDR3 extends over 15 amino acids. With V trimmed by 2 bases and J by 3 bases, 5 bases remained unmatched. The CDR3 loop is CASSFLASGKETQYF. DNA of the CDR3: TGTGCCAGCAGCTTTTTAGCTAGCGGGAAAGAGACCCAGTACTTC.

This chain connects TRBV20-1 to TRBJ2-4; the match to TRBD2 covers 8 bases. This CDR3 comprises 16 residues. Per the germline V gene, CDR1 is DFQATT and CDR2 is SNEGSKA (reference sequence). Trimming took 6 bases from V and 13 from J; bases not matched to a gene: 23. The CDR3 protein is CSAVTLQRGPYNEQYF. CDR3 coding DNA: TGCAGTGCCGTCACCCTCCAGCGGGGGCCCTACAATGAGCAGTACTTC.

This clonotype was counted a few times. The chain recombines TRBV4-2 with TRBJ2-2; maybe TRBD2 (6 bases). The CDR3 is 17 residues long. Germline V gives CDR1 LGHNA, CDR2 YNFKEQ. V gave up 1 base and J gave up 5 bases, with 17 bases separating them. As DNA, the CDR3 is TGTGCCAGCAGCCAAGGACCGCGGGGATTGGGGACCGGGGAGCTGTTTTTT. Translated, it gives CASSQGPRGLGTGELFF.

The rearrangement uses TRBV11-2 and TRBJ2-3, with 10 bases that match TRBD2. This CDR3 is built from 15 residues. V shed 4 bases, J shed 5 bases, and the junction held 6 bases outside the gene matches. The V gene's germline CDR1 is SGHAT and CDR2 FQNNGV. As DNA, the CDR3 is TGTGCCAGCAGCTCTAGCGGGGGTTCAGTAGATACGCAGTATTTT. It codes for CASSSSGGSVDTQYF.

This clonotype has a handful of counts. The rearrangement joins TRBV20-1 to TRBJ1-1; D is unresolved. The CDR3 is 13 amino acids. Germline CDR1 reads DFQATT; CDR2 reads SNEGSKA (reference sequence). With 4 bases removed from V and 2 bases from J, the gap between germline ends came to 11 bases. CDR3 in DNA: TGCAGTGCTATAGGGAAAGTAAACACTGAAGCTTTCTTT. Its protein product is CSAIGKVNTEAFF.

Ten or more counts support this clonotype. CDR3 bases: TGTGCCAGCAATCTTGGGGGGGGCTCCTACGAGCAGTACTTC. Protein product: CASNLGGGSYEQYF. The rearrangement links TRBV12-3 or TRBV12-4 to TRBJ2-7, with 7 nucleotides matching TRBD2. The V segment lost 7 bases and the J segment 0 bases; nucleotides outside the gene matches: 6. This CDR3 is 14 amino acids long.

This clonotype occurred a few times. The V gene is TRBV28, the J gene TRBJ1-4; TRBD1 matches at 7 bases. The CDR3 loop spans 14 amino acids. The germline gives CDR1 MDHEN, CDR2 SYDVKM. The V segment lost 5 bases and the J segment 5 bases; nucleotides outside the gene matches: 5. This chain's CDR3 is CASSIGTVNEKLFF. In DNA, the CDR3 is TGTGCCAGCAGTATCGGGACAGTCAATGAAAAACTGTTTTTT.

The V call is TRBV6-5, the J call TRBJ2-3; TRBD2 matches at 12 bases. V lost 5 bases and J lost 4; bases outside the gene matches: 10. The CDR3 runs 17 residues. The germline V gene encodes CDR1 MNHEY and CDR2 SVGAGI. The CDR3 region has the DNA TGTGCCAGCAGTGACCCGAAGGGACTAGCGGGCGCAGATACGCAGTATTTT. It is translated as CASSDPKGLAGADTQYF.

This clonotype was counted only a few times. The rearrangement joins TRBV4-3 to TRBJ2-3; D gene unclear. The CDR3 totals 17 residues. Looked up from germline, CDR1 is LGHNA and CDR2 is YSLEER. V was trimmed by 2 bases and J by 3 bases, leaving 18 bases between them. CDR3 loop: CASSQRVVGFETDTQYF. The CDR3 DNA is TGCGCCAGCAGCCAAAGGGTAGTGGGATTTGAGACAGATACGCAGTATTTT.

This chain links TRBV4-1 with TRBJ2-1, with D perhaps TRBD1 or TRBD2 (5 bases each). Germline V gene sequence: CDR1 MGHRA, CDR2 YSYEKL. This CDR3 region has 19 residues. The germline V and J ends were trimmed by 0 bases and 3 bases, with 21 bases remaining between them. DNA of the CDR3: TGCGCCAGCAGCCAAGATCTTAGGGACCGGGACCGGGTCTACAATGAGCAGTTCTTC. It specifies CASSQDLRDRDRVYNEQFF.